One TCR beta chain is described in this entry. Method: immunoSEQ multiplex PCR; TCRdb's copy keeps in-frame clones and lacks some. The repertoire holds 40,000 or so clones, with more than 85% as singletons. From germline, CDR1 is MRHNA and CDR2 SNTAGT. The CDR3 runs to 12 residues. V was cut by 4 bases and J by 7 bases, with 5 bases left in between. These data originate in a study of T cell changes during pregnancy in multiple sclerosis. Here the sequenced sample was CD8+ T cells from peripheral blood mononuclear cells, taken in the third trimester of pregnancy. The sequence was obtained from a female donor with multiple sclerosis, enrolled in a pregnancy study. The genes are TRBV6-4 and TRBJ1-6; D call uncertain. CDR3 nucleotide sequence: TGTGCCAGCAGTGCTGAGAATTCACCCCTCCACTTT. It translates to CASSAENSPLHF.